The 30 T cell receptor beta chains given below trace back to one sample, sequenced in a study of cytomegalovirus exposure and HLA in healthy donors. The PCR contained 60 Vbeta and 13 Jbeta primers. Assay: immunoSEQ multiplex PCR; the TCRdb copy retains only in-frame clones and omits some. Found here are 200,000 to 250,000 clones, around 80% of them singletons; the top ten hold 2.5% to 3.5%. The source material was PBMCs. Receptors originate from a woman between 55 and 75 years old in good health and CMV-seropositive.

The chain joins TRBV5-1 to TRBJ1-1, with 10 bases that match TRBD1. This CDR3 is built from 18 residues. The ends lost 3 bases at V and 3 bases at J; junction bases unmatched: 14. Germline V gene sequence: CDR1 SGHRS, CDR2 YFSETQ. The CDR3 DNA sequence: TGCGCCAGCAGCTCACTGACCGGGACAGGGGCCAGGGACACTGAAGCTTTCTTT. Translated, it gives CASSSLTGTGARDTEAFF.

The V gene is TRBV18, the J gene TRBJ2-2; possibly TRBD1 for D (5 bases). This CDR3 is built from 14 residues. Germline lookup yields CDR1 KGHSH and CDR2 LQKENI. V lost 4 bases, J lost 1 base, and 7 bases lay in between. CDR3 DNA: TGTGCCAGCTCACGAGACAGGAACACCGGGGAGCTGTTTTTT. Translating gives CASSRDRNTGELFF.

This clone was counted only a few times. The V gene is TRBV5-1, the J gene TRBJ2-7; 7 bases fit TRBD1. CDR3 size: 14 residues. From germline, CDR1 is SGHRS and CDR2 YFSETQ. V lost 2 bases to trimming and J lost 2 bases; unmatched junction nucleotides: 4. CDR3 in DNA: TGCGCCAGCAGCTTTGGGGGACAGACCTACGAGCAGTACTTC. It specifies CASSFGGQTYEQYF.

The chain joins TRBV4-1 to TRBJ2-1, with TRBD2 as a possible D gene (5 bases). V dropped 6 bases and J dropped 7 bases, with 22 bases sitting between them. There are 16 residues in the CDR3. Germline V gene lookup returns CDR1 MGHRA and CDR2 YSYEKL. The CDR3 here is CASRPRVGEPGNEQFF. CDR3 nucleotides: TGCGCCAGCAGACCACGGGTTGGGGAGCCTGGGAATGAGCAGTTCTTC.

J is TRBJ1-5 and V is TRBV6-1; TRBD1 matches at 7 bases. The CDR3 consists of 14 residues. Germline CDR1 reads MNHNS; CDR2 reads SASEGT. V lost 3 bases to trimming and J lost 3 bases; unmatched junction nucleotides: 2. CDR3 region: CASSEGQHNQPQHF. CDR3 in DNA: TGTGCCAGCAGTGAGGGACAGCACAATCAGCCCCAGCATTTT.

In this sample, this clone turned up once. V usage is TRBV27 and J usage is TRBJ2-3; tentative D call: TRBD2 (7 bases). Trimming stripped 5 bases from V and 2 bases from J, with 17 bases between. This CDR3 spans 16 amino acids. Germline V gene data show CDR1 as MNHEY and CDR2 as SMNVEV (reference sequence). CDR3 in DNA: TGTGCCAGCAGTCCCATGGGGCGGGGGCTCACAGATACGCAGTATTTT. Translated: CASSPMGRGLTDTQYF.

DNA of the CDR3: TGTGCCAGCACCGGGACTAGCTCCGGGGAGCTGTTTTTT. Its protein product is CASTGTSSGELFF. The V and J genes are TRBV27 and TRBJ2-2; 9 bases align to TRBD2. The CDR3 has 13 residues. Germline assignment: CDR1 MNHEY and CDR2 SMNVEV (reference sequence). Trimming removed 7 bases from V and 6 bases from J; junction bases left unmatched: 3.

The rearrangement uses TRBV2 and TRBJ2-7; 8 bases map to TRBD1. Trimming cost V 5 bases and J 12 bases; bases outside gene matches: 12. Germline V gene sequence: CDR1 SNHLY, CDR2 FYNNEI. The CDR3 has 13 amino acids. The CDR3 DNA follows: TGTGCCAGCAGTCCATCCCGGGACAGGCCTCCGTACTTC. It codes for CASSPSRDRPPYF.

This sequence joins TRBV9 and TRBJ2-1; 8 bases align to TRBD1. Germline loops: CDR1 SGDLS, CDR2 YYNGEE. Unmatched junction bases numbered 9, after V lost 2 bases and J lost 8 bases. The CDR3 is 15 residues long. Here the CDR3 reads CASSVRQGLRDEQFF. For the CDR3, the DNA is TGTGCCAGCAGCGTTAGACAGGGGCTAAGGGATGAGCAGTTCTTC.

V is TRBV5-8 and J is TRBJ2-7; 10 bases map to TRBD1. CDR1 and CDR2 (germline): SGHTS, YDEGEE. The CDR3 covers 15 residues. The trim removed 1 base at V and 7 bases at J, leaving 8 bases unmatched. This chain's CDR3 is CASSLPGDRGGEQYF. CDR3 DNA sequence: TGTGCCAGCAGCTTGCCCGGGGACAGGGGTGGGGAGCAGTACTTC.

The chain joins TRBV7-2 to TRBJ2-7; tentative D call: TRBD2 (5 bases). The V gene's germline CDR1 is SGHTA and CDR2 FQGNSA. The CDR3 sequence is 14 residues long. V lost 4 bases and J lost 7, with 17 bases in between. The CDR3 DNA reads TGTGCCAGCAGCTCCGGTTTGGGGAGCTTTGAGCAGTACTTC. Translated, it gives CASSSGLGSFEQYF.

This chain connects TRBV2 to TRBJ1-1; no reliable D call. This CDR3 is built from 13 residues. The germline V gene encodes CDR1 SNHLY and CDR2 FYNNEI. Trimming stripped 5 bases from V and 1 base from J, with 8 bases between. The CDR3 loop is CASSLLRNTEAFF. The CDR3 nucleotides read TGTGCCAGCAGTCTTCTACGGAACACTGAAGCTTTCTTT. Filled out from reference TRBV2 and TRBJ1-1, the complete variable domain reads EPEVTQTPSHQVTQMGQEVILRCVPISNHLYFYWYRQILGQKVEFLVSFYNNEISEKSEIFDDQFSVERPDGSNFTLKIRSTKLEDSAMYFCASSLLRNTEAFFGQGTRLTVV.

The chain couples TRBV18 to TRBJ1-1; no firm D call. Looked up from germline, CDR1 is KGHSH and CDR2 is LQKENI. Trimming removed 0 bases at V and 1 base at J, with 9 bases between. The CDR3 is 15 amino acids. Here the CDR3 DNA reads TGTGCCAGCTCACCACCTCCAGGCCGGAACACTGAAGCTTTCTTT. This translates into CASSPPPGRNTEAFF.

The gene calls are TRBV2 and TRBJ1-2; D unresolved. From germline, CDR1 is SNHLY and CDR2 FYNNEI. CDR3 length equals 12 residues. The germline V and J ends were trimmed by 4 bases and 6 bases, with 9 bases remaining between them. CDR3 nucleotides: TGTGCCAGCAGTGTACAGTTAGATGGCTACACCTTC. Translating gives CASSVQLDGYTF. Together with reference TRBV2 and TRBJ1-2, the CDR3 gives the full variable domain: EPEVTQTPSHQVTQMGQEVILRCVPISNHLYFYWYRQILGQKVEFLVSFYNNEISEKSEIFDDQFSVERPDGSNFTLKIRSTKLEDSAMYFCASSVQLDGYTFGSGTRLTVV.

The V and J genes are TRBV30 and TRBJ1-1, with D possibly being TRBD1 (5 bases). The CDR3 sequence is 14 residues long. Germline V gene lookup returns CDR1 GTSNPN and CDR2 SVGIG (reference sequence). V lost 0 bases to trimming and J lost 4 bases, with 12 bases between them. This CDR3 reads CAWSVRGRGTEAFF. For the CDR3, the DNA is TGTGCCTGGAGTGTACGGGGGAGGGGCACTGAAGCTTTCTTT.

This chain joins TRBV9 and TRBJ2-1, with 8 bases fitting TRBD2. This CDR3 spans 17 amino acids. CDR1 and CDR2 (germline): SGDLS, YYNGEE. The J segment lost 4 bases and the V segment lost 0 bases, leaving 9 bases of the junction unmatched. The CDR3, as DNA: TGTGCCAGCAGCGTAGTGCTCGGGGGGGCCTCGTACAATGAGCAGTTCTTC. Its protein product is CASSVVLGGASYNEQFF.

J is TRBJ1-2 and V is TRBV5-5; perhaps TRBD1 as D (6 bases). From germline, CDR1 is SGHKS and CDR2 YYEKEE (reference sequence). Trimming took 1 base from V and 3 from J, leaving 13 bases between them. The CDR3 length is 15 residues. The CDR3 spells CASSLSQGRDYGYTF. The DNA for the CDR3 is TGTGCCAGCAGCTTGAGTCAGGGGCGGGACTATGGCTACACCTTC.

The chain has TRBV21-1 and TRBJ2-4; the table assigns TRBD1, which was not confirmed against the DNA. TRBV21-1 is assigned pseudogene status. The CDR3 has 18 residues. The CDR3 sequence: CASSHRDSLLLAKNIQYF. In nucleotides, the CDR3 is TGTGCCAGCAGCCACCGGGACAGCCTTTTGCTAGCCAAAAACATTCAGTACTTC.

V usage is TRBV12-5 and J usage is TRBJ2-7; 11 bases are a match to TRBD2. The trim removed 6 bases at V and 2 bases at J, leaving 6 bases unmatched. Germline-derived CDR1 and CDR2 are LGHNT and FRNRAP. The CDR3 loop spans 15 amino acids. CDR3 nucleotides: TGTGCTAGTGGGGCCGGGACTAGCGGAACCTACGAGCAGTACTTC. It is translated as CASGAGTSGTYEQYF.

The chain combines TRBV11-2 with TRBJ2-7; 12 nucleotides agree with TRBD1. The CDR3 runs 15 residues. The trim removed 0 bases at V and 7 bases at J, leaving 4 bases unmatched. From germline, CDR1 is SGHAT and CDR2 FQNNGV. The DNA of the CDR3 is TGTGCCAGCAGCTTAGAGGGACAGGGGGCAAGGGAGCAGTACTTC. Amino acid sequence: CASSLEGQGAREQYF.

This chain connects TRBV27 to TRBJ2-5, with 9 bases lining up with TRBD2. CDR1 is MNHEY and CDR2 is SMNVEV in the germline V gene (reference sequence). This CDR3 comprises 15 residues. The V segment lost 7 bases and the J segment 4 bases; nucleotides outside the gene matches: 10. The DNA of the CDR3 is TGTGCCAGCATGGTCCAAGCGGGGGGTGGAGAGACCCAGTACTTC. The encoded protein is CASMVQAGGGETQYF.

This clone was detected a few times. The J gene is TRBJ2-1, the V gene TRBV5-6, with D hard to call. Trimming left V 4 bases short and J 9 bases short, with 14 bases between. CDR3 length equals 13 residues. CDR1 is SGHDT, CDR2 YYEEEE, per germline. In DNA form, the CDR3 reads TGTGCCAGCAGCCAGACGTTTGGCGGTGAGCAGTTCTTC. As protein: CASSQTFGGEQFF.

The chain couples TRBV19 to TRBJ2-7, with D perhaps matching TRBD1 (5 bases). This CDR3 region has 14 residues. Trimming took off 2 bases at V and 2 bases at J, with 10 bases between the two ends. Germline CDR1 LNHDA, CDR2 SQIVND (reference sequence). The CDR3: CASSILGEPYEQYF. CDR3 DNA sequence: TGTGCCAGTAGTATATTAGGGGAACCCTACGAGCAGTACTTC. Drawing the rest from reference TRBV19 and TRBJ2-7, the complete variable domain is DGGITQSPKYLFRKEGQNVTLSCEQNLNHDAMYWYRQDPGQGLRLIYYSQIVNDFQKGDIAEGYSVSREKKESFPLTVTSAQKNPTAFYLCASSILGEPYEQYFGPGTRLTVT.

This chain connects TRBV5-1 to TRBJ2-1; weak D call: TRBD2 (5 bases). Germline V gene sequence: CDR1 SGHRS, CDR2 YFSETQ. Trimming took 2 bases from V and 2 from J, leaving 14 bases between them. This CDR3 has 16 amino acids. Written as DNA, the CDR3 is TGCGCCAGCAGCTTCGATTTAGCGAAGACCTACAATGAGCAGTTCTTC. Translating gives CASSFDLAKTYNEQFF.

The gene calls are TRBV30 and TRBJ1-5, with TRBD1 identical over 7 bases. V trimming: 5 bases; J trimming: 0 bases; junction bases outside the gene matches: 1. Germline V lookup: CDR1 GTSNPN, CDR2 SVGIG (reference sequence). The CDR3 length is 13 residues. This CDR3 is CAWGQASNQPQHF. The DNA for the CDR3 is TGTGCCTGGGGACAGGCTAGCAATCAGCCCCAGCATTTT.

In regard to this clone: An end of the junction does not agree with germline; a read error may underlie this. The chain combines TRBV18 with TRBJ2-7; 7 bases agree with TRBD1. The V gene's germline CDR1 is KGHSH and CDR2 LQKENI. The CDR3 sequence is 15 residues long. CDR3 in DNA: TGTGCCAGCTCGCCACCGAGACAGGGCTCCTACGAGCAGTACTTC. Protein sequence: CASSPPRQGSYEQYF. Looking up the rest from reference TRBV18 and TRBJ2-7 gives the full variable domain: NAGVMQNPRHLVRRRGQEARLRCSPMKGHSHVYWYRQLPEEGLKFMVYLQKENIIDESGMPKERFSAEFPKEGPSILRIQQVVRGDSAAYFCASSPPRQGSYEQYFGPGTRLTVT.

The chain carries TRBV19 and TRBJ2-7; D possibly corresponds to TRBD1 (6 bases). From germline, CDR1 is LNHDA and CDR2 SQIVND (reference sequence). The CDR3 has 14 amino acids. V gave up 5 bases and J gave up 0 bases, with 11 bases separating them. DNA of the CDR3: TGTGCCAGTAGTCGGCAGGGGAGCTCCTACGAGCAGTACTTC. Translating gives CASSRQGSSYEQYF.

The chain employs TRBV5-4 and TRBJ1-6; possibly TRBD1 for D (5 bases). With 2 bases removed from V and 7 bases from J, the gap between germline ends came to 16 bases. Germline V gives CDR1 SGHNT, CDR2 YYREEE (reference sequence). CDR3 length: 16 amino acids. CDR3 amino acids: CASSLIHGTGNSPLHF. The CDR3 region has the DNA TGTGCCAGCAGCTTAATCCACGGGACTGGGAATTCACCCCTCCACTTT.

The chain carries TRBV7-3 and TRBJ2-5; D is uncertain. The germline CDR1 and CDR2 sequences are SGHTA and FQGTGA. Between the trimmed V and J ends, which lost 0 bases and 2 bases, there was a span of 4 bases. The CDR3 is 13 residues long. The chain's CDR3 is CASSLTEQETQYF. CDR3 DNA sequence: TGTGCCAGCAGCTTAACTGAGCAAGAGACCCAGTACTTC.

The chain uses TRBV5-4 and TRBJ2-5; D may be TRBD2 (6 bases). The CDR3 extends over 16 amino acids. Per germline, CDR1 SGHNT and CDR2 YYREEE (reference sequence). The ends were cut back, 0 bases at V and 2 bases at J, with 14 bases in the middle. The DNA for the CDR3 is TGTGCCAGCAGCTTGGGTGGAGGGACGGAACAAGAGACCCAGTACTTC. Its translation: CASSLGGGTEQETQYF.